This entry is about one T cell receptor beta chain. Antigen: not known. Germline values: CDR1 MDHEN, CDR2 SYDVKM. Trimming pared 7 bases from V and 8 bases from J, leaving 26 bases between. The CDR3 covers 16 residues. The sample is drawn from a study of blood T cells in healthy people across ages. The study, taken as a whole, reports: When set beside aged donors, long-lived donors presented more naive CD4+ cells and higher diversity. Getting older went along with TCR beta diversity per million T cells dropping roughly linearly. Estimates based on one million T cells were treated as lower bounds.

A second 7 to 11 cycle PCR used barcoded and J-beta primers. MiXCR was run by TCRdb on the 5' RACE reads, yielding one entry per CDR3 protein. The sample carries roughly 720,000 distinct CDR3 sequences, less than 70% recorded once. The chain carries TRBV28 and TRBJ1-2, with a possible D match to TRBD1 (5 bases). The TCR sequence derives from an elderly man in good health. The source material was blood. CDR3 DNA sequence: TGTGCCAGCAAGCACCCCGGGGACCCTTCTGTTGTCGGCTACACCTTC. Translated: CASKHPGDPSVVGYTF.